The 9 T cell receptor beta chains presented below share a single source sample, sequenced in a study of glioma-infiltrating T cells after dendritic cell vaccination. TCRdb keeps only in-frame clones here, not all; method: immunoSEQ multiplex PCR. This repertoire shows about 64,000 clones, around four fifths found once; its top ten account for 9% to 10%. The starting material was blood, obtained before dendritic cell vaccination. The receptors stem from a human donor with glioblastoma.

The chain has TRBV4-1 and TRBJ1-2; 7 bases fit TRBD1. The CDR3 is made up of 16 amino acids. CDR1 is MGHRA and CDR2 is YSYEKL in the germline V gene. With V trimmed by 1 base and J by 4 bases, 9 bases remained unmatched. This chain's CDR3 is CASSQGRGGQIYGYTF. The CDR3 DNA is TGCGCCAGCAGCCAAGGGCGTGGGGGACAGATCTATGGCTACACCTTC.

The chain recombines TRBV5-1 with TRBJ2-5; perhaps TRBD2 as D (6 bases). Germline CDR1 reads SGHRS; CDR2 reads YFSETQ. Trimming pared 2 bases from V and 3 bases from J, leaving 8 bases between. The CDR3 is 13 residues long. CDR3: CASSFGGEETQYF. CDR3 coding DNA: TGCGCCAGCAGCTTCGGCGGGGAAGAGACCCAGTACTTC.

This chain connects TRBV5-1 to TRBJ1-2, with TRBD1 matching 10 bases. This CDR3 has 13 residues. Unmatched junction bases numbered 4, after V lost 3 bases and J lost 8 bases. Per germline, CDR1 SGHRS and CDR2 YFSETQ. The CDR3 here is CASSWGTGDGYTF. The CDR3 coding sequence is TGCGCCAGCAGCTGGGGGACAGGGGACGGCTACACCTTC. Full variable domain (outside the CDR3, taken from reference TRBV5-1 and TRBJ1-2): KAGVTQTPRYLIKTRGQQVTLSCSPISGHRSVSWYQQTPGQGLQFLFEYFSETQRNKGNFPGRFSGRQFSNSRSEMNVSTLELGDSALYLCASSWGTGDGYTFGSGTRLTVV.

The chain couples TRBV6-1 to TRBJ1-6, with D maybe TRBD1 (5 bases). The V gene's germline CDR1 is MNHNS and CDR2 SASEGT. The CDR3 is 14 amino acids. The V end lost 3 bases, the J end lost 11 bases, and 14 bases lay between the germline ends. The CDR3 coding sequence is TGTGCCAGCAGTGACCTTGGCAGGGCTGCACCCCTCCACTTT. As protein: CASSDLGRAAPLHF.

The chain is built from TRBV2 and TRBJ2-7; TRBD1 is a possible D gene (6 bases). CDR1 is SNHLY and CDR2 is FYNNEI in the germline V gene. The CDR3 contains 15 residues. The V end was cut by 3 bases, the J end by 0 bases, with 12 bases between. CDR3 DNA sequence: TGTGCCAGCAGTGACCGGACAGCCTCCTCCTACGAGCAGTACTTC. As protein: CASSDRTASSYEQYF.

The CDR3 here is CASSLGLAGGELFF. The CDR3 nucleotides are TGTGCCAGCAGTTTAGGACTAGCGGGCGGGGAGCTGTTTTTT. The chain joins TRBV28 to TRBJ2-2, with 11 positions matching TRBD2. The CDR3 contains 14 residues. Trimming cost V 2 bases and J 7 bases; bases outside gene matches: 0. Germline values: CDR1 MDHEN, CDR2 SYDVKM.

This chain joins TRBV28 and TRBJ2-1, with D tentatively TRBD2 (6 bases). Germline lookup yields CDR1 MDHEN and CDR2 SYDVKM. V was trimmed by 5 bases and J by 7 bases, leaving 15 bases between them. CDR3 size: 14 residues. CDR3: CASSPGTPKNEQFF. CDR3 in DNA: TGTGCCAGCAGTCCCGGGACTCCTAAAAATGAGCAGTTCTTC.

This clone was recorded only once. This chain joins TRBV2 and TRBJ2-3, with TRBD1 as a possible D gene (6 bases). CDR1 and CDR2 from the germline V gene are SNHLY and FYNNEI. This CDR3 has 15 amino acids. V gave up 6 bases and J gave up 0 bases, with 13 bases separating them. The CDR3 spells CASRNRDTSTDTQYF. The CDR3 DNA reads TGTGCCAGCAGGAACCGGGACACCAGCACAGATACGCAGTATTTT.

The chain uses TRBV30 and TRBJ2-7; the D gene is possibly TRBD2 (7 bases). With 5 bases removed from V and 10 bases from J, the gap between germline ends came to 21 bases. The CDR3 covers 13 residues. The germline V gene has CDR1 GTSNPN and CDR2 SVGIG (reference sequence). The CDR3 bases are TGTGCCTGGGAAAGGGGGGGTGTTACGGAACAGTACTTC. Its translation: CAWERGGVTEQYF.